The entry below gives a single T cell receptor (beta chain) sequence along with its context. Its antigen is not known. These data belong to a study of response to subunit inactivated influenza vaccine. There are 13 residues in the CDR3. CDR1 is DFQATT and CDR2 is SNEGSKA in the germline V gene (reference sequence). Trimming pared 0 bases from V and 9 bases from J, leaving 12 bases between. The study's findings and limits: Each seasonal flu vaccination may recruit only limited new T cells, authors suggested.

MiXCR was run by TCRdb on the RT-PCR reads, yielding one entry per CDR3 protein. The table has hundreds of thousands of distinct CDR3 sequences, 15% to 19% seen once. Sequencing was performed on PBMCs from blood, taken 12 days after vaccination. The TCR comes from a man between 45 and 60 years old who received an inactivated influenza vaccine. This rearrangement joins TRBV20-1 to TRBJ2-1; TRBD1 is a possible D gene (6 bases). Here the CDR3 DNA reads TGCAGTGCTAGAGATACTAGAGGGGGTGAGCAGTTCTTC. As protein: CSARDTRGGEQFF.